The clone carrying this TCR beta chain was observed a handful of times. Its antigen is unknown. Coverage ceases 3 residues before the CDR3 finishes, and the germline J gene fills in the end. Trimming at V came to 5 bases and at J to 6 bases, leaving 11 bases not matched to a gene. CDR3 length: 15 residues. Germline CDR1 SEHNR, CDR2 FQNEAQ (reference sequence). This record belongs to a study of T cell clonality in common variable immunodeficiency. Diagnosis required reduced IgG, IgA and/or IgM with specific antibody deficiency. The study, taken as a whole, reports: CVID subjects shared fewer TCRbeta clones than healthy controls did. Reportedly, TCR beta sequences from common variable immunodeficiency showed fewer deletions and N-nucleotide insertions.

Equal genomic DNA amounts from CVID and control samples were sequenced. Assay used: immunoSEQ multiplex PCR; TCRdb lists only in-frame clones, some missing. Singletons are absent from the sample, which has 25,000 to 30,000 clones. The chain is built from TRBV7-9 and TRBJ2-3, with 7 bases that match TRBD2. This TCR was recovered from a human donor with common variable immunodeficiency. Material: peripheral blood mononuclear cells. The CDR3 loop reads CASSMGLSLVDTQYF. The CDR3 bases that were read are TGTGCCAGCAGCATGGGACTATCCTTAGTTGATACG. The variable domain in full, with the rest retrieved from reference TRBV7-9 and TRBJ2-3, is DTGVSQNPRHKITKRGQNVTFRCDPISEHNRLYWYRQTLGQGPEFLTYFQNEAQLEKSRLLSDRFSAERPKGSFSTLEIQRTEQGDSAMYLCASSMGLSLVDTQYFGPGTRLTVL.